Listed here are 30 T cell receptor beta chains from one sample, sequenced in a study of blood T cell repertoires in COVID-19. Sequencing used immunoSEQ multiplex PCR; TCRdb keeps in-frame clones, though not all of them. The sample carries 97,000 or so clones, about nine tenths recorded once. The sequenced material came from peripheral blood. The origin of the receptors is a man aged 60 to 69 with acute or convalescent COVID-19.

This clone was counted once. The identical CDR3 is also encoded by other nucleotide sequences in the sample. The chain links TRBV2 to TRBJ1-5, with TRBD1 matching 8 bases. The CDR3 extends over 15 amino acids. The V gene's germline CDR1 is SNHLY and CDR2 FYNNEI. Trimming cost V 5 bases and J 2 bases; bases outside gene matches: 5. This CDR3 is CASSLSTGGNQPQHF. The CDR3 DNA is TGTGCCAGCAGTCTCTCGACAGGGGGCAATCAGCCCCAGCATTTT.

The chain has TRBV29-1 and TRBJ1-3, with unresolved D. Germline CDR1 is SQVTM and CDR2 is ANQGSEA. The CDR3 covers 13 residues. With 4 bases removed from V and 0 bases from J, the gap between germline ends came to 7 bases. Written as DNA, the CDR3 is TGCAGCGTTGGCGCAAACTCTGGAAACACCATATATTTT. Protein sequence: CSVGANSGNTIYF.

The chain links TRBV6-5 to TRBJ1-1, with 8 bases aligning to TRBD1. Trimming cost V 6 bases and J 8 bases; bases outside gene matches: 14. The CDR3 has 15 residues. Germline assignment: CDR1 MNHEY and CDR2 SVGAGI. CDR3 residues: CASRPGGAALPEAFF. The CDR3 DNA reads TGTGCCAGCAGGCCAGGGGGCGCAGCCCTCCCCGAAGCTTTCTTT.

This rearrangement joins TRBV7-9 to TRBJ1-5, with D maybe TRBD1 (6 bases). The V end was cut by 4 bases, the J end by 6 bases, with 13 bases between. Germline loops: CDR1 SEHNR, CDR2 FQNEAQ (reference sequence). The CDR3 has 14 amino acids. The CDR3 bases are TGTGCCAGCAGCTCTCAGGGGTTTGCTCAGCCCCAGCATTTT. Translated: CASSSQGFAQPQHF. Together with reference TRBV7-9 and TRBJ1-5, the CDR3 gives the full variable domain: DTGVSQNPRHKITKRGQNVTFRCDPISEHNRLYWYRQTLGQGPEFLTYFQNEAQLEKSRLLSDRFSAERPKGSFSTLEIQRTEQGDSAMYLCASSSQGFAQPQHFGDGTRLSIL.

The chain couples TRBV30 to TRBJ2-7; 7 nucleotides line up with TRBD2. The CDR3 length is 14 residues. The ends lost 4 bases at V and 8 bases at J; junction bases unmatched: 14. Per the germline V gene, CDR1 is GTSNPN and CDR2 is SVGIG (reference sequence). CDR3 sequence (DNA): TGTGCCTGGAACCCCCTAGCGGATCCTACGAAGCAGTACTTC. It is translated as CAWNPLADPTKQYF.

This clone was observed a single time. The genes are TRBV29-1 and TRBJ2-5; 9 bases agree with TRBD2. V lost 8 bases to trimming and J lost 5 bases; unmatched junction nucleotides: 9. This CDR3 has 13 amino acids. Per germline, CDR1 SQVTM and CDR2 ANQGSEA. CDR3 in DNA: TGCAGCCGGAGCGGGGGGTCCGGGGAGACCCAGTACTTC. As protein: CSRSGGSGETQYF.

The gene calls are TRBV3-1 (or the pseudogene TRBV3-2) and TRBJ1-2; possibly TRBD1 for D (5 bases). The germline CDR1 and CDR2 sequences are LGHDT and YNNKEL (reference sequence). Trimming stripped 6 bases from V and 8 bases from J, with 16 bases between. The length of the CDR3 is 13 residues. CDR3 amino acids: CASRLRQYEGYTF. The CDR3 region has the DNA TGTGCCAGCAGACTTCGACAGTATGAAGGCTACACCTTC.

V usage is TRBV10-3 and J usage is TRBJ1-2; D possibly corresponds to TRBD1 (5 bases). This CDR3 region has 13 residues. V gave up 5 bases and J gave up 4 bases, with 11 bases separating them. Germline V gene data show CDR1 as ENHRY and CDR2 as SYGVKD. For the CDR3, the DNA is TGTGCCATCAGTCCAACAGGTCCCTATGGCTACACCTTC. Its protein is CAISPTGPYGYTF.

The chain employs TRBV5-4 and TRBJ1-2, with a weak D call TRBD1 (5 bases). V lost 4 bases and J lost 0, with 13 bases in between. This CDR3 contains 15 residues. CDR1 and CDR2 from the germline V gene are SGHNT and YYREEE (reference sequence). The CDR3 protein is CASSTRQNANYGYTF. The CDR3 nucleotides read TGTGCCAGCAGCACCCGACAGAACGCTAACTATGGCTACACCTTC.

The chain couples TRBV5-6 to TRBJ2-3; D is possibly TRBD2 (6 bases). V was shortened by 4 bases and J by 4 bases, with 19 bases between the two germline ends. The CDR3 covers 16 residues. The germline gives CDR1 SGHDT, CDR2 YYEEEE. In DNA, the CDR3 is TGTGCCAGCAGCGCCTACTTGCGGGGCGGCCCAGATACGCAGTATTTT. This translates into CASSAYLRGGPDTQYF. Full variable domain (rest looked up from reference TRBV5-6 and TRBJ2-3): DAGVTQSPTHLIKTRGQQVTLRCSPKSGHDTVSWYQQALGQGPQFIFQYYEEEERQRGNFPDRFSGHQFPNYSSELNVNALLLGDSALYLCASSAYLRGGPDTQYFGPGTRLTVL.

The chain is built from TRBV6-6 and TRBJ1-4; perhaps TRBD1 as D (6 bases). The CDR3 is 16 amino acids. Germline V gives CDR1 MNHNY, CDR2 SVGAGI (reference sequence). Deletions cut 2 bases from V and 8 bases from J, with 18 bases between. The CDR3: CASSYPTIGGHEKLFF. CDR3 bases: TGTGCCAGCAGTTACCCCACAATAGGGGGTCACGAAAAACTGTTTTTT.

V and J are TRBV11-2 and TRBJ1-2; the match to TRBD1 covers 7 bases. The V and J ends lost 5 bases and 4 bases, in that order; junction bases with no gene match: 7. Germline V gene data show CDR1 as SGHAT and CDR2 as FQNNGV. The CDR3 has 14 amino acids. CDR3 sequence reads: CASSPVGQFYGYTF. The CDR3, as DNA: TGTGCCAGCAGCCCCGTGGGACAGTTCTATGGCTACACCTTC. Full variable domain (missing parts from reference TRBV11-2 and TRBJ1-2): EAGVAQSPRYKIIEKRQSVAFWCNPISGHATLYWYQQILGQGPKLLIQFQNNGVVDDSQLPKDRFSAERLKGVDSTLKIQPAKLEDSAVYLCASSPVGQFYGYTFGSGTRLTVV.

Remarks on this clone: The sample has other DNA sequences that encode this CDR3 too. This chain joins TRBV30 and TRBJ1-5; TRBD1 matches 7 bases. Looked up from germline, CDR1 is GTSNPN and CDR2 is SVGIG (reference sequence). The CDR3 is 13 residues long. V shed 3 bases, J shed 6 bases, and the junction held 5 bases outside the gene matches. CDR3: CAWSGGGRQPQHF. The CDR3 nucleotides read TGTGCCTGGAGCGGAGGGGGCCGTCAGCCCCAGCATTTT.

CDR3 residues: CASSLETGGRAFF. CDR3 DNA sequence: TGTGCCAGCAGCTTAGAGACAGGGGGAAGAGCTTTCTTT. The rearrangement links TRBV7-7 to TRBJ1-1; TRBD1 aligns across 9 bases. Germline assignment: CDR1 SSHAT and CDR2 FNYEAQ (reference sequence). V trimming: 1 base; J trimming: 10 bases; junction bases outside the gene matches: 4. This CDR3 spans 13 amino acids.

A note on this clone: The identical CDR3 is also encoded by other nucleotide sequences in the sample. This chain uses TRBV5-1 with TRBJ1-1; D unclear. CDR1 and CDR2 from the germline V gene are SGHRS and YFSETQ. This CDR3 region has 14 residues. V lost 1 base and J 0 bases, leaving 7 bases between the germline ends. CDR3: CASSLTGMNTEAFF. The CDR3 region has the DNA TGCGCCAGCAGCTTGACGGGGATGAACACTGAAGCTTTCTTT.

The chain recombines TRBV20-1 with TRBJ1-1; D unclear. The V end was cut by 3 bases, the J end by 4 bases, with 12 bases between. The V gene's germline CDR1 is DFQATT and CDR2 SNEGSKA (reference sequence). This CDR3 is 13 amino acids long. The CDR3 loop is CSASRAGGTEAFF. In nucleotides, the CDR3 is TGCAGTGCTAGTCGGGCGGGCGGCACTGAAGCTTTCTTT.

V and J are TRBV5-4 and TRBJ1-6, with 9 nucleotides matching TRBD1. The germline V gene encodes CDR1 SGHNT and CDR2 YYREEE (reference sequence). The CDR3 spans 15 residues. V gave up 0 bases and J gave up 10 bases; unmatched junction bases: 5. CDR3 protein: CASSLAGTGQSPLHF. The CDR3 DNA reads TGTGCCAGCAGCTTGGCCGGGACAGGGCAGTCACCCCTCCACTTT. Supplemented by reference TRBV5-4 and TRBJ1-6, the full variable domain reads ETGVTQSPTHLIKTRGQQVTLRCSSQSGHNTVSWYQQALGQGPQFIFQYYREEENGRGNFPPRFSGLQFPNYSSELNVNALELDDSALYLCASSLAGTGQSPLHFGNGTRLTVT.

CDR3: CASSEGGRNQPQHF. CDR3 coding DNA: TGTGCCAGCAGTGAAGGTGGGCGAAATCAGCCCCAGCATTTT. The chain carries TRBV6-1 and TRBJ1-5, with unresolved D. The CDR3 consists of 14 residues. The V gene lost 1 base and the J gene lost 4 bases, with 8 bases spanning the gap. The V gene's germline CDR1 is MNHNS and CDR2 SASEGT.

The count of this clone is one. This chain connects TRBV6-1 to TRBJ1-1, with TRBD1 matching over 10 bases. Trimming at V came to 3 bases and at J to 1 base, leaving 11 bases not matched to a gene. The CDR3 extends over 18 amino acids. Looked up from germline, CDR1 is MNHNS and CDR2 is SASEGT. CDR3 sequence (DNA): TGTGCCAGCAGTGATGGGACAGGGGCCTCCAAAGGGAACACTGAAGCTTTCTTT. The encoded protein is CASSDGTGASKGNTEAFF.

The gene calls are TRBV12-3 or TRBV12-4 and TRBJ2-1; D gene ambiguous. V lost 6 bases to trimming and J lost 0 bases, with 6 bases between them. The CDR3 totals 13 residues. The CDR3 loop reads CASSPGSYNEQFF. CDR3 nucleotides: TGTGCCAGCAGCCCAGGCTCCTACAATGAGCAGTTCTTC.

V usage is TRBV5-6 and J usage is TRBJ1-1; D might be TRBD1 (6 bases). Per the germline V gene, CDR1 is SGHDT and CDR2 is YYEEEE. The V and J ends lost 4 bases and 9 bases respectively, with 19 bases between them. The CDR3 sequence is 14 residues long. The CDR3 protein is CASSHSTGTLKAFF. In nucleotides, the CDR3 is TGTGCCAGCAGCCACAGTACCGGGACACTTAAAGCTTTCTTT.

The J gene is TRBJ1-4, the V gene TRBV5-4; TRBD1 aligns across 7 bases. J gave up 7 bases and V 0 bases, and 12 bases lay outside the gene matches. The CDR3 covers 17 residues. The germline gives CDR1 SGHNT, CDR2 YYREEE (reference sequence). This chain's CDR3 is CASSLGGTVLTSEKLFF. The CDR3 DNA reads as TGTGCCAGCAGCTTGGGGGGGACAGTCCTAACGTCTGAAAAACTGTTTTTT.

J is TRBJ1-4 and V is TRBV12-3 or TRBV12-4, with D hard to call. This CDR3 comprises 12 residues. V gave up 5 bases and J gave up 6 bases, with 7 bases separating them. CDR3 protein: CASSPGYEKLFF. CDR3 nucleotide sequence: TGTGCCAGCAGTCCGGGTTATGAAAAACTGTTTTTT.

The V gene is TRBV20-1, the J gene TRBJ1-1; 7 bases match TRBD1. The CDR3 consists of 10 residues. V shed 5 bases, J shed 11 bases, and the junction held 5 bases outside the gene matches. The germline gives CDR1 DFQATT, CDR2 SNEGSKA (reference sequence). The CDR3 DNA follows: TGCAGTGCTGCTGACAGGGAGGCTTTCTTT. This sequence encodes CSAADREAFF.

This clone is a singleton in its sample. V gene TRBV5-1 combines with J gene TRBJ2-5, with D uncertain. This CDR3 contains 15 residues. Trimming pared 0 bases from V and 2 bases from J, leaving 11 bases between. Germline V CDR1 and CDR2: SGHRS, YFSETQ. The DNA of the CDR3 is TGCGCCAGCAGCTTGGGTGGCAACCCGCAAGAGACCCAGTACTTC. Protein product: CASSLGGNPQETQYF.

This clone was found a few times. The chain links TRBV18 to TRBJ1-1, with 10 positions matching TRBD1. Germline CDR1 KGHSH, CDR2 LQKENI. With 2 bases clipped from V and 7 bases from J, the junction kept 4 bases outside the gene matches. This CDR3 is 14 amino acids long. CDR3 amino acids: CASSPETGGFEAFF. CDR3 DNA: TGTGCCAGCTCACCAGAGACAGGGGGCTTTGAAGCTTTCTTT.

In its sample, this clone was seen a few times. V and J are TRBV21-1 and TRBJ2-1; TRBD2 reflects the table's D call only, with no check against the DNA. TRBV21-1 counts as a pseudogene. The CDR3 is 16 residues long. CDR3 protein: CASSKLYYLTYNEQFF. In nucleotides, the CDR3 is TGTGCCAGCAGCAAATTATACTACCTTACCTACAATGAGCAGTTCTTC.

This clone occurred once. CDR3 region: CASTSPGGSRGELSGANVLTF. CDR3 DNA sequence: TGTGCCAGTACCTCTCCTGGAGGTTCCAGGGGGGAACTCTCTGGGGCCAACGTCCTGACTTTC. The chain recombines TRBV19 with TRBJ2-6; D is possibly TRBD1 (7 bases). The V gene's germline CDR1 is LNHDA and CDR2 SQIVND (reference sequence). The CDR3 loop spans 21 amino acids. Trimming shortened V by 7 bases and J by 0 bases, and 28 bases separated the two germline ends.

This clone appeared once. The J gene is TRBJ1-1, the V gene TRBV18, with 7 bases identical to TRBD1. Germline-derived CDR1 and CDR2 are KGHSH and LQKENI. CDR3 length equals 16 residues. V shed 2 bases, J shed 4 bases, and the junction held 10 bases outside the gene matches. The CDR3 loop is CASSPNPWQGGTEAFF. Here the CDR3 DNA reads TGTGCCAGCTCACCAAACCCCTGGCAGGGGGGCACTGAAGCTTTCTTT. Looking up the rest from reference TRBV18 and TRBJ1-1 gives the full variable domain: NAGVMQNPRHLVRRRGQEARLRCSPMKGHSHVYWYRQLPEEGLKFMVYLQKENIIDESGMPKERFSAEFPKEGPSILRIQQVVRGDSAAYFCASSPNPWQGGTEAFFGQGTRLTVV.

CDR3 protein: CASTYRGGTEAFF. The CDR3, as DNA: TGCGCCAGCACTTACAGGGGGGGCACTGAAGCTTTCTTT. The chain recombines TRBV5-1 with TRBJ1-1, with TRBD1 identical over 8 bases. The V gene end was trimmed by 6 bases and the J gene end by 4 bases; junction bases not matched to a gene: 5. This CDR3 comprises 13 residues. The germline CDR1 and CDR2 sequences are SGHRS and YFSETQ.